Shown below are 20 T cell receptor beta chains from a single sample sequenced in a study of cytomegalovirus exposure and HLA in healthy donors. PCR employed 60 Vbeta and 13 Jbeta primers. The table came from immunoSEQ multiplex PCR; TCRdb's copy has only in-frame clones and leaves some out. This sample has around 150,000 clones, with around 85% found just once. The sequencing sample was made of PBMCs. These receptors all come from a man aged 40-50 years in good health and CMV-seronegative.

The CDR3 DNA sequence: TGTGCCAGCAGTGTACCCCGGATGGGACAGGGGGAGGGTGAAGCTTTCTTT. Protein sequence: CASSVPRMGQGEGEAFF. The chain recombines TRBV6-1 with TRBJ1-1, with 11 bases identical to TRBD1. V dropped 4 bases and J dropped 7; count of bases not matched to a gene: 14. Germline V gene lookup returns CDR1 MNHNS and CDR2 SASEGT. This CDR3 has 17 amino acids.

V is TRBV14 and J is TRBJ1-1; D is ambiguous. This CDR3 contains 13 residues. The germline V gene has CDR1 SGHDN and CDR2 FVKESK. V was cut by 4 bases and J by 0 bases, with 6 bases left in between. CDR3 loop: CASSPYMNTEAFF. DNA of the CDR3: TGTGCCAGCAGCCCTTACATGAACACTGAAGCTTTCTTT.

This CDR3 is CASSPGTAGNTIYF. The CDR3 DNA follows: TGTGCCAGCAGCCCTGGGACAGCTGGAAACACCATATATTTT. The chain employs TRBV9 and TRBJ1-3; 7 bases are a match to TRBD1. J gave up 2 bases and V 4 bases, and 3 bases lay outside the gene matches. Germline loops: CDR1 SGDLS, CDR2 YYNGEE. The CDR3 sequence is 14 residues long.

This chain uses TRBV5-4 with TRBJ1-2, with D possibly being TRBD1 (5 bases). This CDR3 spans 13 amino acids. The germline CDR1 and CDR2 sequences are SGHNT and YYREEE (reference sequence). V dropped 3 bases and J dropped 11 bases, with 17 bases sitting between them. CDR3 in amino acids: CASSSKGARQYTF. CDR3 bases: TGTGCCAGCAGCTCAAAAGGGGCGCGTCAATACACCTTC.

The chain recombines TRBV6-1 with TRBJ1-6; D ambiguous. The length of the CDR3 is 16 residues. V was clipped by 3 bases and J by 9 bases, with 18 bases between them. CDR1 and CDR2 (germline): MNHNS, SASEGT. The CDR3 here is CASSDSFLEKLSPLHF. CDR3 bases: TGTGCCAGCAGTGATAGCTTTCTAGAGAAACTTTCACCCCTCCACTTT.

This clone appeared a few times. This chain links TRBV5-1 with TRBJ1-2, with D possibly matching TRBD1 (6 bases). Deletions cut 3 bases from V and 4 bases from J, with 10 bases between. The CDR3 runs to 13 residues. The germline V gene encodes CDR1 SGHRS and CDR2 YFSETQ. The chain's CDR3 is CASSSQGSYGYTF. The CDR3 bases are TGCGCCAGCAGCTCGCAGGGGAGCTATGGCTACACCTTC.

This clone has a handful of counts. The chain is built from TRBV7-9 and TRBJ1-2; a weak D match, TRBD1 (5 bases). Germline V gene lookup returns CDR1 SEHNR and CDR2 FQNEAQ (reference sequence). V shed 1 base and J shed 2 bases, with 17 bases lying between them. The CDR3 spans 17 residues. CDR3 loop: CASSLDGQGVKNYGYTF. The CDR3 DNA sequence: TGTGCCAGCAGCTTAGACGGCCAAGGGGTGAAGAACTATGGCTACACCTTC.

The chain links TRBV4-1 to TRBJ2-7; maybe TRBD1 (6 bases). V gave up 1 base and J gave up 4 bases, with 11 bases separating them. Per germline, CDR1 MGHRA and CDR2 YSYEKL. The CDR3 is made up of 14 amino acids. CDR3 coding DNA: TGCGCCAGCAGCCAAGGGGACATTAGATACGAGCAGTACTTC. This translates into CASSQGDIRYEQYF.

The J gene is TRBJ2-4, the V gene TRBV7-8; 7 bases match TRBD1. The CDR3 totals 16 residues. The V segment lost 5 bases and the J segment 6 bases; nucleotides outside the gene matches: 13. Germline loops: CDR1 SGHVS, CDR2 FQNEAQ. The CDR3 sequence is CASSNLQGRQGNIQYF. CDR3 DNA: TGTGCCAGCAGCAACCTACAGGGCCGACAGGGAAACATTCAGTACTTC.

This chain uses TRBV12-5 with TRBJ1-3; D might be TRBD1 (6 bases). This CDR3 contains 17 residues. Between the trimmed V and J ends, which lost 5 bases and 0 bases, there was a span of 17 bases. CDR1 and CDR2 from the germline V gene are LGHNT and FRNRAP. The CDR3 spells CASGPGTQSFSGNTIYF. The CDR3 nucleotides are TGTGCTAGTGGTCCCGGGACACAGTCCTTCTCTGGAAACACCATATATTTT.

The V call is TRBV7-9, the J call TRBJ2-1; 11 bases are a match to TRBD2. V lost 4 bases and J lost 5; bases outside the gene matches: 7. This CDR3 comprises 16 residues. Germline assignment: CDR1 SEHNR and CDR2 FQNEAQ (reference sequence). CDR3 bases: TGTGCCAGCAGCTATGTAGCGGGGGGGCCGAACAATGAGCAGTTCTTC. Its translation: CASSYVAGGPNNEQFF.

CDR3 sequence (DNA): TGTGCCAGCAGACCCGACAGTGCAACTAATGAAAAACTGTTTTTT. It translates to CASRPDSATNEKLFF. This chain joins TRBV6-6 and TRBJ1-4, with a tentative D call TRBD1 (5 bases). This CDR3 is 15 amino acids long. The V gene lost 6 bases and the J gene lost 0 bases, with 11 bases spanning the gap. The germline V gene has CDR1 MNHNY and CDR2 SVGAGI (reference sequence).

The J gene is TRBJ2-7, the V gene TRBV18; no reliable D call. V was clipped by 3 bases and J by 2 bases, with 11 bases between them. The CDR3 has 14 residues. Germline-derived CDR1 and CDR2 are KGHSH and LQKENI. The CDR3 bases are TGTGCCAGCTCACCCGGAGAGTCCCCCTACGAGCAGTACTTC. The encoded protein is CASSPGESPYEQYF.

The V and J genes are TRBV6-4 and TRBJ2-3; 12 nucleotides align to TRBD2. Germline values: CDR1 MRHNA, CDR2 SNTAGT. Germline trimming cut 0 bases from V and 4 bases from J; bases unmatched to any gene: 2. The CDR3 has 16 amino acids. CDR3 sequence (DNA): TGTGCCAGCAGTGACTCGACTAGCGGGGGCCCAGATACGCAGTATTTT. It encodes CASSDSTSGGPDTQYF.

This clone was observed a single time. The chain carries TRBV10-3 and TRBJ1-5; TRBD1 matches at 7 bases. CDR3 length equals 14 residues. CDR1 ENHRY and CDR2 SYGVKD come from the germline V gene. The ends lost 8 bases at V and 4 bases at J; junction bases unmatched: 8. Here the CDR3 reads CAISTGPANQPQHF. CDR3 nucleotides: TGTGCCATCTCGACAGGGCCAGCAAATCAGCCCCAGCATTTT.

This clone was seen once. V and J are TRBV6-5 and TRBJ2-2; D call uncertain. The germline gives CDR1 MNHEY, CDR2 SVGAGI. V shed 4 bases and J shed 1 base, with 7 bases lying between them. There are 14 residues in the CDR3. The DNA of the CDR3 is TGTGCCAGCAGTTCCTACTGGAACACCGGGGAGCTGTTTTTT. Translation: CASSSYWNTGELFF.

The chain uses TRBV27 and TRBJ1-1; no clear D gene. Germline CDR1 and CDR2: MNHEY and SMNVEV (reference sequence). V dropped 5 bases and J dropped 5 bases, with 18 bases sitting between them. The CDR3 totals 15 residues. The DNA of the CDR3 is TGTGCCAGCAGTCGCGGACGCATCGGGGATACTGAAGCTTTCTTT. Translation gives CASSRGRIGDTEAFF.

The V and J genes are TRBV28 and TRBJ2-5; 7 bases are a match to TRBD1. The J call may not be correct, given that the DNA end is closer to TRBJ2-7. CDR1 is MDHEN and CDR2 is SYDVKM in the germline V gene. The length of the CDR3 is 14 residues. DNA of the CDR3: TGTGCCAGCACTCACCGGGACAGCAGCTACGAGCAGTACTTC. Translation gives CASTHRDSSYEQYF.

The chain carries TRBV7-9 and TRBJ2-1, with 13 bases identical to TRBD2. V shed 8 bases, J shed 9 bases, and the junction held 7 bases outside the gene matches. The CDR3 totals 14 residues. The germline CDR1 and CDR2 sequences are SEHNR and FQNEAQ (reference sequence). CDR3 bases: TGTGCCAGCTCTACTAGCGGGGGGGCAAGTGAGCAGTTCTTC. Translated, it gives CASSTSGGASEQFF.

The V and J genes are TRBV30 and TRBJ1-1; no firm D call. The ends were cut back, 5 bases at V and 1 base at J, with 14 bases in the middle. CDR3 size: 14 residues. Germline V gene data show CDR1 as GTSNPN and CDR2 as SVGIG (reference sequence). CDR3 region: CAWVLGRGNTEAFF. The DNA for the CDR3 is TGTGCCTGGGTTCTCGGACGGGGGAACACTGAAGCTTTCTTT. Using reference TRBV30 and TRBJ1-1 for the parts outside the CDR3, the full variable domain is SQTIHQWPATLVQPVGSPLSLECTVEGTSNPNLYWYRQAAGRGLQLLFYSVGIGQISSEVPQNLSASRPQDRQFILSSKKLLLSDSGFYLCAWVLGRGNTEAFFGQGTRLTVV.